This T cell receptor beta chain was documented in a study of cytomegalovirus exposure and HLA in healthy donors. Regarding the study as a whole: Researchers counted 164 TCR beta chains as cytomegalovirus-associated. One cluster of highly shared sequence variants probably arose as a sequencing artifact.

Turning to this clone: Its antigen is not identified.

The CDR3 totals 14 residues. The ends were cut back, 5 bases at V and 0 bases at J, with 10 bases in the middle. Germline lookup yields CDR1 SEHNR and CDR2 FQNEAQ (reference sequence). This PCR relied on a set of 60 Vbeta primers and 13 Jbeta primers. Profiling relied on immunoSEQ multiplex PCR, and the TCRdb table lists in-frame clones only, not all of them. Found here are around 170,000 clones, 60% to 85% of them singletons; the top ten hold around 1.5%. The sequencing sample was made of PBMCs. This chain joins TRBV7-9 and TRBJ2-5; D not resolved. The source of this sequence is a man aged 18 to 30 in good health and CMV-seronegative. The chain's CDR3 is CASSLPAYQETQYF. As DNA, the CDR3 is TGTGCCAGCAGCCTACCTGCCTACCAAGAGACCCAGTACTTC.